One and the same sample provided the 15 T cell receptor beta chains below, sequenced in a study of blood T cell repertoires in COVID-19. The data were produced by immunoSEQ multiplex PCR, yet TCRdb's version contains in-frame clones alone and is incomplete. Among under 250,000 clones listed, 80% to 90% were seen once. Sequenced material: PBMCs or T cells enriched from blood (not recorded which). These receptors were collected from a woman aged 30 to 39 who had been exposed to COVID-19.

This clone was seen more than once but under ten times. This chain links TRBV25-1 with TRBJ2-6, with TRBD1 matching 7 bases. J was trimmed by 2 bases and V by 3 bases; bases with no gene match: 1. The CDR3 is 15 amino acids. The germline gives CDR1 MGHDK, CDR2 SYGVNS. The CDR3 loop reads CASSETGTGANVLTF. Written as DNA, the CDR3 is TGTGCCAGCAGTGAGACAGGGACTGGGGCCAACGTCCTGACTTTC. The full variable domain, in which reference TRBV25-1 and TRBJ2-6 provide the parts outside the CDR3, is EADIYQTPRYLVIGTGKKITLECSQTMGHDKMYWYQQDPGMELHLIHYSYGVNSTEKGDLSSESTVSRIRTEHFPLTLESARPSHTSQYLCASSETGTGANVLTFGAGSRLTVL.

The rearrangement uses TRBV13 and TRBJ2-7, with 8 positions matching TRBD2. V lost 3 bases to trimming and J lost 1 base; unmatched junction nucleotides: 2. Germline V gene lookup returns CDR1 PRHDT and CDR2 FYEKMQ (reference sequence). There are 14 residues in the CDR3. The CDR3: CASSFSGTSYEQYF. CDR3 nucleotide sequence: TGTGCCAGCAGCTTTAGCGGGACGTCCTACGAGCAGTACTTC. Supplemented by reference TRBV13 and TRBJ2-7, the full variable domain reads AAGVIQSPRHLIKEKRETATLKCYPIPRHDTVYWYQQGPGQDPQFLISFYEKMQSDKGSIPDRFSAQQFSDYHSELNMSSLELGDSALYFCASSFSGTSYEQYFGPGTRLTVT.

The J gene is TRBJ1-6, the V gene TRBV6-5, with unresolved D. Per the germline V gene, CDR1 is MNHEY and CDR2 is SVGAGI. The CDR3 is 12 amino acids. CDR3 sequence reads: CAAGVVASPLHF. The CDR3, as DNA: TGTGCTGCGGGAGTAGTAGCTTCACCCCTCCACTTT.

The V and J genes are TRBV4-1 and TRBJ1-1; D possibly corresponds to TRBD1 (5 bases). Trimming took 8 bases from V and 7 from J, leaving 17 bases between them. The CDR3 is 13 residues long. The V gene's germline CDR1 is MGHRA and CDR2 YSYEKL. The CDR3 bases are TGCGCCAGCGGGACTTTCGGTTGGCGTGAAGCTTTCTTT. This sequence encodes CASGTFGWREAFF.

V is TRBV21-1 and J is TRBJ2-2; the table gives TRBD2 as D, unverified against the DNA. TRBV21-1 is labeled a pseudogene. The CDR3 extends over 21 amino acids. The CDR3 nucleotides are TGTGCCAGCAGCAAAGGCTCCCTAGCGGTCGCCAACCAAGCGAACACCGGGGAGCTGTTTTTT. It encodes CASSKGSLAVANQANTGELFF.

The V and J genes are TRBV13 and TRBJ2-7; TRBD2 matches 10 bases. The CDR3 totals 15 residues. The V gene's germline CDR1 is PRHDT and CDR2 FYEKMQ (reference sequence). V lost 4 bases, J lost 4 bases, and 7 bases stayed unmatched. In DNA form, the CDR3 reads TGTGCCAGCAGCTACAGCGGGAGGGCCGTTTACGAGCAGTACTTC. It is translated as CASSYSGRAVYEQYF.

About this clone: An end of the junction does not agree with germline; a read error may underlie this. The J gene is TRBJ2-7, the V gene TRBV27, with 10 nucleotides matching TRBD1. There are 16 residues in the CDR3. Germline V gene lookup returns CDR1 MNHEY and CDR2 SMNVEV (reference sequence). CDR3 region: CASSVSGTGATYEQYF. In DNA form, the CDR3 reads TGTGCCAGCAGTGTATCCGGGACAGGGGCGACCTACGAGCAGTACTTC.

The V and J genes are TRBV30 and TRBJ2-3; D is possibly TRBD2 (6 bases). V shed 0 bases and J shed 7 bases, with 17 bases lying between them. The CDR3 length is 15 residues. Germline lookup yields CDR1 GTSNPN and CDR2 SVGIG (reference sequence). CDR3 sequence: CAWSVYRELRNTQYF. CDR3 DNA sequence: TGTGCCTGGAGTGTATACCGGGAGTTAAGGAATACGCAGTATTTT. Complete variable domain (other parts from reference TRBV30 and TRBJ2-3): SQTIHQWPATLVQPVGSPLSLECTVEGTSNPNLYWYRQAAGRGLQLLFYSVGIGQISSEVPQNLSASRPQDRQFILSSKKLLLSDSGFYLCAWSVYRELRNTQYFGPGTRLTVL.

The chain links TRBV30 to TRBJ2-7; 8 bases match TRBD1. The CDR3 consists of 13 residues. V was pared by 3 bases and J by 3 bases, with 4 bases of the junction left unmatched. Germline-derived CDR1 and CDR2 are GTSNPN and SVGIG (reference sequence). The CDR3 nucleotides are TGTGCCTGGAGCATACAGGGGGACTACGAGCAGTACTTC. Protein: CAWSIQGDYEQYF.

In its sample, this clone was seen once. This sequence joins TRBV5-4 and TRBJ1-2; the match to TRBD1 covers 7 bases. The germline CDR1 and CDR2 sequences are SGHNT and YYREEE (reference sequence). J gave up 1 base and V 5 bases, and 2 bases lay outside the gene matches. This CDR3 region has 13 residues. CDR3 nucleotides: TGTGCCAGCAGGCGACAGGGTAACTATGGCTACACCTTC. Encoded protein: CASRRQGNYGYTF.

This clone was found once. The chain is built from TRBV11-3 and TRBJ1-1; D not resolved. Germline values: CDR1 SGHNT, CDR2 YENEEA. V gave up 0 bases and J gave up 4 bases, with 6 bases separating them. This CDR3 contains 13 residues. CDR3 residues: CASSLDFSTEAFF. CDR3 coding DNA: TGTGCCAGCAGCTTAGATTTCAGCACTGAAGCTTTCTTT. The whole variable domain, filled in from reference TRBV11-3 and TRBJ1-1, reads EAGVVQSPRYKIIEKKQPVAFWCNPISGHNTLYWYLQNLGQGPELLIRYENEEAVDDSQLPKDRFSAERLKGVDSTLKIQPAELGDSAVYLCASSLDFSTEAFFGQGTRLTVV.

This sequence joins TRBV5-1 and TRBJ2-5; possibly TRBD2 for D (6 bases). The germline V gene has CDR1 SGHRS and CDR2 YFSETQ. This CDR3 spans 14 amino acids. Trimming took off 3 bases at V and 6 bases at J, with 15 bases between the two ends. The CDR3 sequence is CASSSTSGGQTQYF. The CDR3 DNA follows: TGCGCCAGCAGCTCAACTAGTGGAGGGCAGACCCAGTACTTC.

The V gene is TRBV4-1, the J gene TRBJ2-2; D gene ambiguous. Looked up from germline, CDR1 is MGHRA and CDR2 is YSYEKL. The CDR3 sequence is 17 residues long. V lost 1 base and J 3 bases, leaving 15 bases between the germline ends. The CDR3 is CASSQVNLVSDTGELFF. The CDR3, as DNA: TGCGCCAGCAGCCAAGTAAATCTAGTATCCGACACCGGGGAGCTGTTTTTT.

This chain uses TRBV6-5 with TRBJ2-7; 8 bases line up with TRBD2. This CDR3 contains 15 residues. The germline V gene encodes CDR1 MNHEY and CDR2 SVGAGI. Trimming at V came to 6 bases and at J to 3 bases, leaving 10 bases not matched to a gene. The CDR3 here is CASSNAGGLNYEQYF. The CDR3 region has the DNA TGTGCCAGCAGCAACGCGGGAGGCCTAAACTACGAGCAGTACTTC.

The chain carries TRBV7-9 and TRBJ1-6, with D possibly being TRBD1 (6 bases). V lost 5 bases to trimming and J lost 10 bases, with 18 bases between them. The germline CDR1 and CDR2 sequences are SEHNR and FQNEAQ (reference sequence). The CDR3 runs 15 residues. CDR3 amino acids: CASSPTGHTGSPLHF. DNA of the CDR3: TGTGCCAGCAGCCCGACGGGACATACAGGGTCACCCCTCCACTTT. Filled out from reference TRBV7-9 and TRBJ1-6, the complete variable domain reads DTGVSQNPRHKITKRGQNVTFRCDPISEHNRLYWYRQTLGQGPEFLTYFQNEAQLEKSRLLSDRFSAERPKGSFSTLEIQRTEQGDSAMYLCASSPTGHTGSPLHFGNGTRLTVT.